This passage covers 17 T cell receptor beta chains from one sample sequenced in a study of cytomegalovirus exposure and HLA in healthy donors. Assay used: immunoSEQ multiplex PCR; TCRdb lists only in-frame clones, some missing. Here the sample spans approximately 220,000 clones, around four fifths being singletons. What was sequenced was PBMCs. These TCRs come from a woman aged 25 to 39 in good health and CMV-seropositive.

The rearrangement links TRBV15 to TRBJ1-5; D is unclear. The V and J ends lost 0 bases and 0 bases respectively, with 12 bases between them. The CDR3 is 17 residues long. In germline, CDR1 is LNHNV, CDR2 YYDKDF (reference sequence). As DNA, the CDR3 is TGTGCCACCAGCAGAGATCGTTGGGGTTTTAGCAATCAGCCCCAGCATTTT. Protein product: CATSRDRWGFSNQPQHF.

The chain links TRBV11-3 to TRBJ1-1; D call uncertain. CDR1 is SGHNT, CDR2 YENEEA, per germline. The V and J ends lost 1 base and 5 bases respectively, with 11 bases between them. The CDR3 length is 14 residues. CDR3 residues: CASSLGRGGTEAFF. CDR3 nucleotide sequence: TGTGCCAGCAGCTTAGGCCGGGGTGGAACTGAAGCTTTCTTT. The whole variable domain, remainder taken from reference TRBV11-3 and TRBJ1-1, is EAGVVQSPRYKIIEKKQPVAFWCNPISGHNTLYWYLQNLGQGPELLIRYENEEAVDDSQLPKDRFSAERLKGVDSTLKIQPAELGDSAVYLCASSLGRGGTEAFFGQGTRLTVV.

V is TRBV12-5 and J is TRBJ1-2; 7 bases line up with TRBD1. The V gene's germline CDR1 is LGHNT and CDR2 FRNRAP. V was clipped by 5 bases and J by 8 bases; unmatched bases: 5. There are 12 residues in the CDR3. Written as DNA, the CDR3 is TGTGCTAGTGGTGGATACAGGGGCGGCTACACCTTC. This translates into CASGGYRGGYTF.

The V call is TRBV5-1, the J call TRBJ2-1; 9 bases fit TRBD2. Unmatched junction bases numbered 9, after V lost 5 bases and J lost 3 bases. In germline, CDR1 is SGHRS, CDR2 YFSETQ. The CDR3 length is 16 residues. The DNA of the CDR3 is TGCGCCAGCAGTGGATTTAGCGGGAGCAACTACAATGAGCAGTTCTTC. This codes for CASSGFSGSNYNEQFF.

In this sample, this clone turned up once. The V and J genes are TRBV30 and TRBJ2-3, with a tentative D call TRBD1 (5 bases). The V and J ends lost 2 bases and 4 bases respectively, with 10 bases between them. The CDR3 is 13 amino acids. Germline-derived CDR1 and CDR2 are GTSNPN and SVGIG (reference sequence). The DNA of the CDR3 is TGTGCCTGGAGTTCAGGGCGCGCAGATACGCAGTATTTT. This codes for CAWSSGRADTQYF.

The chain combines TRBV5-6 with TRBJ2-1, with unresolved D. V lost 2 bases, J lost 3 bases, and 9 bases lay in between. The CDR3 spans 14 residues. Germline-derived CDR1 and CDR2 are SGHDT and YYEEEE. Here the CDR3 DNA reads TGTGCCAGCAGCTTTGGACCCAGCTACAATGAGCAGTTCTTC. It specifies CASSFGPSYNEQFF.

This clone was seen only once. The rearrangement joins TRBV27 to TRBJ1-4, with 8 bases aligning to TRBD1. Germline V gives CDR1 MNHEY, CDR2 SMNVEV (reference sequence). There are 16 residues in the CDR3. The J segment lost 8 bases and the V segment lost 6 bases, leaving 14 bases of the junction unmatched. CDR3 loop: CASRRGTDRDREKLFF. CDR3 sequence (DNA): TGTGCCAGCAGGAGAGGAACGGACAGGGATCGGGAAAAACTGTTTTTT.

The V call is TRBV9, the J call TRBJ1-1, with a possible D match to TRBD1 (5 bases). The CDR3 runs to 14 residues. Germline CDR1 is SGDLS and CDR2 is YYNGEE. Trimming shortened V by 1 base and J by 5 bases, and 12 bases separated the two germline ends. The CDR3 coding sequence is TGTGCCAGCAGCGTATATGGGGAGGGGACTGAAGCTTTCTTT. Encoded protein: CASSVYGEGTEAFF.

The chain links TRBV5-1 to TRBJ2-7; D is undetermined. Trimming removed 0 bases from V and 0 bases from J, with 10 bases in between. CDR3 size: 15 residues. CDR1 is SGHRS and CDR2 is YFSETQ in the germline V gene. CDR3 in amino acids: CASSLDPLGSYEQYF. CDR3 DNA: TGCGCCAGCAGCTTGGACCCGTTGGGCTCCTACGAGCAGTACTTC.

The V call is TRBV19, the J call TRBJ1-3; D ambiguous. This CDR3 is built from 16 residues. The V end lost 3 bases, the J end lost 0 bases, and 12 bases lay between the germline ends. Germline CDR1 and CDR2: LNHDA and SQIVND (reference sequence). In DNA form, the CDR3 reads TGTGCCAGTAGTATGGGAGACCGACTCTCTGGAAACACCATATATTTT. Translating it yields CASSMGDRLSGNTIYF. Combining the CDR3 with reference TRBV19 and TRBJ1-3 gives the whole variable domain DGGITQSPKYLFRKEGQNVTLSCEQNLNHDAMYWYRQDPGQGLRLIYYSQIVNDFQKGDIAEGYSVSREKKESFPLTVTSAQKNPTAFYLCASSMGDRLSGNTIYFGEGSWLTVV.

The J gene is TRBJ1-5, the V gene TRBV5-1, with D perhaps matching TRBD1 (5 bases). This CDR3 comprises 15 residues. Germline assignment: CDR1 SGHRS and CDR2 YFSETQ. With 3 bases removed from V and 4 bases from J, the gap between germline ends came to 14 bases. This CDR3 reads CASSWGLRGNQPQHF. The DNA of the CDR3 is TGCGCCAGCAGCTGGGGTTTAAGGGGAAATCAGCCCCAGCATTTT. Drawing the rest from reference TRBV5-1 and TRBJ1-5, the complete variable domain is KAGVTQTPRYLIKTRGQQVTLSCSPISGHRSVSWYQQTPGQGLQFLFEYFSETQRNKGNFPGRFSGRQFSNSRSEMNVSTLELGDSALYLCASSWGLRGNQPQHFGDGTRLSIL.

The chain recombines TRBV7-9 with TRBJ2-7, with D possibly TRBD1 on 5 matching bases. The CDR3 consists of 14 residues. The germline V gene has CDR1 SEHNR and CDR2 FQNEAQ (reference sequence). V dropped 2 bases and J dropped 4 bases, with 12 bases sitting between them. This chain's CDR3 is CASSLLGVQYEQYF. The CDR3 nucleotides read TGTGCCAGCAGCTTACTAGGGGTCCAATACGAGCAGTACTTC.

The chain couples TRBV29-1 to TRBJ2-6; 9 bases line up with TRBD1. The junction had 12 bases not matched to a gene; V was cut back by 2 bases and J by 4 bases. Germline loops: CDR1 SQVTM, CDR2 ANQGSEA. This CDR3 contains 18 residues. CDR3 sequence reads: CSVETRTGELTGANVLTF. The CDR3 region has the DNA TGCAGCGTTGAAACCAGGACAGGGGAACTAACCGGGGCCAACGTCCTGACTTTC.

The J gene is TRBJ1-2, the V gene TRBV30; 7 positions agree with TRBD1. The germline gives CDR1 GTSNPN, CDR2 SVGIG (reference sequence). The CDR3 totals 10 residues. J gave up 8 bases and V 5 bases, and 2 bases lay outside the gene matches. The CDR3 here is CAWGTEGYTF. CDR3 sequence (DNA): TGTGCCTGGGGGACAGAGGGCTACACCTTC.

This chain links TRBV11-2 with TRBJ2-7; D call uncertain. Germline V lookup: CDR1 SGHAT, CDR2 FQNNGV. The V and J ends lost 0 bases and 2 bases respectively, with 11 bases between them. The CDR3 is 15 amino acids. The CDR3 DNA follows: TGTGCCAGCAGCTTAGAAACAGTTCTTACCTACGAGCAGTACTTC. This sequence encodes CASSLETVLTYEQYF.

This clone was observed a single time. The V call is TRBV6-5, the J call TRBJ2-1, with 11 nucleotides matching TRBD2. The junction had 6 bases not matched to a gene; V was cut back by 6 bases and J by 8 bases. Germline-derived CDR1 and CDR2 are MNHEY and SVGAGI. The CDR3 runs 14 residues. The DNA of the CDR3 is TGTGCCAGCAGGCGACTAGCGGGACAGGATGAGCAGTTCTTC. Translated: CASRRLAGQDEQFF.

The V gene is TRBV6-1, the J gene TRBJ1-4, with D possibly TRBD1 on 6 matching bases. Deletions cut 6 bases from V and 3 bases from J, with 14 bases between. The CDR3 contains 15 residues. In germline, CDR1 is MNHNS, CDR2 SASEGT. CDR3 nucleotide sequence: TGTGCCAGCAGCCCGGAGGGGGGGTCTAATGAAAAACTGTTTTTT. This gives the protein CASSPEGGSNEKLFF.